The 32 T cell receptor beta chains in this list originate from one sample, sequenced in a study of cytomegalovirus exposure and HLA in healthy donors. Vbeta (60) and Jbeta (13) primers were used in the PCR. Data came from immunoSEQ multiplex PCR; TCRdb stores just in-frame clones and leaves some out. The sample has 100,000 to 150,000 clones, about 81% seen once. Sequenced material: PBMCs. The receptors stem from a woman aged 50 to 60 in good health and CMV-seropositive.

This rearrangement joins TRBV11-2 to TRBJ1-6; the D gene is possibly TRBD1 (6 bases). V was clipped by 4 bases and J by 6 bases, with 16 bases between them. Germline lookup yields CDR1 SGHAT and CDR2 FQNNGV. The CDR3 length is 16 residues. The CDR3 sequence is CASSSSITGSNSPLHF. CDR3 DNA: TGTGCCAGCAGCTCTTCGATTACAGGGAGTAATTCACCCCTCCACTTT.

This sequence joins TRBV29-1 and TRBJ2-3, with 10 positions matching TRBD2. The CDR3 extends over 15 amino acids. The ends lost 3 bases at V and 3 bases at J; junction bases unmatched: 6. CDR1 and CDR2 (germline): SQVTM, ANQGSEA. The CDR3 protein is CSVDTTSGITDTQYF. Here the CDR3 DNA reads TGCAGCGTTGATACAACTAGCGGGATTACAGATACGCAGTATTTT.

V gene TRBV7-9 combines with J gene TRBJ2-5; 7 positions match TRBD2. The CDR3 has 13 residues. The V gene end was trimmed by 6 bases and the J gene end by 5 bases; junction bases not matched to a gene: 6. Germline values: CDR1 SEHNR, CDR2 FQNEAQ (reference sequence). The CDR3 DNA reads TGTGCCAGCAGTTCAAGCGGGGTTGAGACCCAGTACTTC. This gives the protein CASSSSGVETQYF.

The CDR3 sequence is CASSFRETQYF. CDR3 in DNA: TGTGCCAGCAGCTTTAGAGAGACCCAGTACTTC. This chain connects TRBV7-2 to TRBJ2-5; no clear D. The CDR3 is 11 residues long. Trimming pared 3 bases from V and 4 bases from J, leaving 3 bases between. CDR1 SGHTA and CDR2 FQGNSA come from the germline V gene.

This clone has more than one count but fewer than ten. The rearrangement joins TRBV30 to TRBJ2-3; 7 nucleotides agree with TRBD1. Germline values: CDR1 GTSNPN, CDR2 SVGIG (reference sequence). The CDR3 spans 14 residues. V lost 0 bases and J lost 4; bases outside the gene matches: 4. CDR3 bases: TGTGCCTGGAGTGTACTTGGACAGGCAGATACGCAGTATTTT. Residues: CAWSVLGQADTQYF.

V is TRBV5-1 and J is TRBJ2-1, with D unresolved. V shed 0 bases and J shed 6 bases, with 13 bases lying between them. Germline CDR1 SGHRS, CDR2 YFSETQ. The CDR3 has 15 residues. The CDR3 DNA reads as TGCGCCAGCAGCTTGGGTAGCTCCGCCCCCAATGAGCAGTTCTTC. Translating gives CASSLGSSAPNEQFF.

The V call is TRBV25-1, the J call TRBJ2-1; 9 nucleotides agree with TRBD2. The CDR3 has 15 residues. The V and J ends lost 2 bases and 8 bases, in that order; junction bases with no gene match: 7. Germline V gene data show CDR1 as MGHDK and CDR2 as SYGVNS. This CDR3 reads CASSERLAVSDEQFF. CDR3 DNA sequence: TGTGCCAGCAGTGAAAGACTAGCGGTTAGCGATGAGCAGTTCTTC.

V and J are TRBV28 and TRBJ1-5; D remains ambiguous. CDR1 is MDHEN and CDR2 is SYDVKM in the germline V gene. Trimming left V 8 bases short and J 2 bases short, with 16 bases between. The CDR3 consists of 15 residues. The CDR3 reads CASVPRGLGNQPQHF. The CDR3 DNA follows: TGTGCCAGCGTTCCCCGGGGTCTAGGCAATCAGCCCCAGCATTTT.

The rearrangement uses TRBV7-2 and TRBJ2-7; TRBD2 agrees at 10 bases. J was trimmed by 0 bases and V by 2 bases; bases with no gene match: 4. Germline V CDR1 and CDR2: SGHTA, FQGNSA. The CDR3 has 16 residues. CDR3: CASSLQSGRVSYEQYF. CDR3 bases: TGTGCCAGCAGCTTACAAAGCGGGAGGGTCTCCTACGAGCAGTACTTC.

The chain couples TRBV6-5 to TRBJ2-5; 9 bases align to TRBD2. The trim removed 6 bases at V and 11 bases at J, leaving 16 bases unmatched. Germline CDR1 and CDR2: MNHEY and SVGAGI. The CDR3 consists of 15 residues. This chain's CDR3 is CASRNLAGPYERQYF. The CDR3 nucleotides read TGTGCCAGCAGAAATCTAGCGGGACCTTACGAGCGGCAGTACTTC.

This clone has a handful of counts. The gene calls are TRBV7-8 and TRBJ2-7; 9 bases map to TRBD1. Unmatched junction bases numbered 9, after V lost 5 bases and J lost 4 bases. Germline V gene data show CDR1 as SGHVS and CDR2 as FQNEAQ. There are 15 residues in the CDR3. CDR3 nucleotide sequence: TGTGCCAGCAGCACGACGGGACAGGGTGGGTACGAGCAGTACTTC. Protein product: CASSTTGQGGYEQYF.

The chain recombines TRBV6-1 with TRBJ1-4; D perhaps matches TRBD1 (6 bases). The V and J ends lost 4 bases and 2 bases respectively, with 17 bases between them. CDR3 length: 17 amino acids. Per the germline V gene, CDR1 is MNHNS and CDR2 is SASEGT. The CDR3 nucleotides read TGTGCCAGCAGTGCCGGGACACTCACCACTACTAATGAAAAACTGTTTTTT. Protein sequence: CASSAGTLTTTNEKLFF.

The table lists this clone with a count of one. The V and J genes are TRBV6-1 and TRBJ1-4; D is uncertain. Germline V CDR1 and CDR2: MNHNS, SASEGT. The CDR3 has 12 residues. Trimming pared 5 bases from V and 4 bases from J, leaving 5 bases between. This CDR3 is CASSQINEKLFF. In nucleotides, the CDR3 is TGTGCCAGCAGTCAAATTAATGAAAAACTGTTTTTT.

V usage is TRBV30 and J usage is TRBJ2-1, with D possibly TRBD1 on 5 matching bases. This CDR3 has 14 residues. The germline gives CDR1 GTSNPN, CDR2 SVGIG (reference sequence). The germline V and J ends were trimmed by 1 base and 9 bases, with 16 bases remaining between them. CDR3 residues: CAWSGSVAGIEQFF. In DNA form, the CDR3 reads TGTGCCTGGAGTGGGTCGGTCGCAGGGATTGAGCAGTTCTTC.

The chain uses TRBV9 and TRBJ2-5, with 11 bases matching TRBD2. Germline CDR1 reads SGDLS; CDR2 reads YYNGEE. V lost 3 bases and J lost 2; bases outside the gene matches: 3. The CDR3 length is 15 residues. CDR3 DNA: TGTGCCAGCAGCGCAACTAGCGGGAGTCAAGAGACCCAGTACTTC. It codes for CASSATSGSQETQYF.

The chain is built from TRBV5-1 and TRBJ2-7; TRBD2 matches 15 bases. Germline V lookup: CDR1 SGHRS, CDR2 YFSETQ. The CDR3 totals 15 residues. J lost 6 bases, V lost 4 bases, and 5 bases had no gene match. CDR3 sequence (DNA): TGCGCCAGCAGCCCTGGGGGACTAGCGGGAGGCGAGCAGTACTTC. It yields the protein CASSPGGLAGGEQYF.

Only a few counts were recorded for this clone. The genes are TRBV21-1 and TRBJ2-1; the table names TRBD2, a call not compared with the DNA. TRBV21-1 is a pseudogene locus. The CDR3 totals 14 residues. In DNA form, the CDR3 reads TGTGCCAGCCTATTACTAGCGGAAAACAATGAGCAGTTCTTC. Translated, it gives CASLLLAENNEQFF.

The chain's CDR3 is CASSGSSGGARETQYF. Here the CDR3 DNA reads TGTGCCAGCAGCGGGAGCAGCGGGGGGGCGAGGGAGACCCAGTACTTC. The V gene is TRBV5-4, the J gene TRBJ2-5, with 10 positions matching TRBD2. Per the germline V gene, CDR1 is SGHNT and CDR2 is YYREEE (reference sequence). The J segment lost 5 bases and the V segment lost 4 bases, leaving 11 bases of the junction unmatched. The CDR3 loop spans 16 amino acids.

This clone is a singleton in its sample. The rearrangement joins TRBV19 to TRBJ1-2; D possibly corresponds to TRBD1 (5 bases). Looked up from germline, CDR1 is LNHDA and CDR2 is SQIVND (reference sequence). Trimming took off 0 bases at V and 7 bases at J, with 9 bases between the two ends. The CDR3 length is 13 residues. The CDR3 reads CASSIDGAVGYTF. Here the CDR3 DNA reads TGTGCCAGTAGTATAGATGGGGCTGTTGGCTACACCTTC.

The gene calls are TRBV5-4 and TRBJ2-5; 8 nucleotides line up with TRBD2. The germline V gene has CDR1 SGHNT and CDR2 YYREEE (reference sequence). This CDR3 spans 15 amino acids. Unmatched junction bases numbered 3, after V lost 0 bases and J lost 2 bases. In DNA, the CDR3 is TGTGCCAGCAGCTTGGCTAGCGGGCCTCAAGAGACCCAGTACTTC. Protein product: CASSLASGPQETQYF.

This sequence joins TRBV10-3 and TRBJ1-6; weak D call: TRBD1 (6 bases). The CDR3 runs 14 residues. The germline CDR1 and CDR2 sequences are ENHRY and SYGVKD. Trimming took 5 bases from V and 7 from J, leaving 12 bases between them. Written as DNA, the CDR3 is TGTGCCATCAGTCGTGGACAGCAAAATTCACCCCTCCACTTT. Its translation: CAISRGQQNSPLHF.

This chain links TRBV14 with TRBJ2-3; D ambiguous. Trimming took off 5 bases at V and 4 bases at J, with 10 bases between the two ends. Per the germline V gene, CDR1 is SGHDN and CDR2 is FVKESK. CDR3 size: 13 residues. The chain's CDR3 is CASSGLQADTQYF. In DNA, the CDR3 is TGTGCCAGCAGCGGGCTGCAGGCAGATACGCAGTATTTT.

The V and J genes are TRBV27 and TRBJ2-1; 12 bases agree with TRBD2. The ends lost 6 bases at V and 9 bases at J; junction bases unmatched: 6. The germline V gene has CDR1 MNHEY and CDR2 SMNVEV (reference sequence). This CDR3 spans 14 amino acids. CDR3 loop: CASSPSGGAGEQFF. The DNA for the CDR3 is TGTGCCAGCAGCCCTAGCGGGGGGGCCGGTGAGCAGTTCTTC.

This clone has a single count. The chain couples TRBV7-2 to TRBJ2-5, with 9 bases identical to TRBD2. Per germline, CDR1 SGHTA and CDR2 FQGNSA. The trim removed 5 bases at V and 0 bases at J, leaving 10 bases unmatched. The CDR3 spans 17 residues. CDR3 coding DNA: TGTGCCAGCAGCCCCGGTGTTGGCGGGGGGGACCAAGAGACCCAGTACTTC. This translates into CASSPGVGGGDQETQYF.

V is TRBV6-1 and J is TRBJ1-3; D is perhaps TRBD1 (6 bases). Germline loops: CDR1 MNHNS, CDR2 SASEGT. CDR3 size: 14 residues. Trimming left V 6 bases short and J 0 bases short, with 9 bases between. Here the CDR3 reads CASSLQGSGNTIYF. Here the CDR3 DNA reads TGTGCCAGCAGCTTACAGGGCTCTGGAAACACCATATATTTT.

This chain connects TRBV19 to TRBJ2-5, with D tentatively TRBD2 (5 bases). The CDR3 has 13 residues. The V end was cut by 6 bases, the J end by 4 bases, with 12 bases between. Per germline, CDR1 LNHDA and CDR2 SQIVND (reference sequence). The CDR3 coding sequence is TGTGCCAGTAGCCTACTAGATGGAGAGACCCAGTACTTC. Translation: CASSLLDGETQYF.

This chain links TRBV18 with TRBJ1-2; TRBD1 matches 7 bases. After removal of 5 bases from V and 5 bases from J, the junction contained 11 bases not matched to a gene. The CDR3 runs to 15 residues. In germline, CDR1 is KGHSH, CDR2 LQKENI. CDR3 residues: CASSSERGLGYGYTF. The CDR3 bases are TGTGCCAGCTCATCCGAGAGGGGGCTGGGGTATGGCTACACCTTC.

J is TRBJ2-5 and V is TRBV7-2; unclear D gene. Trimming removed 0 bases from V and 2 bases from J, with 13 bases in between. The germline V gene has CDR1 SGHTA and CDR2 FQGNSA. The CDR3 is 16 amino acids. In DNA form, the CDR3 reads TGTGCCAGCAGCTTAGCGCGGCGTCGCTCACAAGAGACCCAGTACTTC. This gives the protein CASSLARRRSQETQYF.

This clone was counted a few times. The J gene is TRBJ2-3, the V gene TRBV18; TRBD1 agrees at 8 bases. After removal of 3 bases from V and 3 bases from J, the junction contained 14 bases not matched to a gene. This CDR3 has 18 residues. The germline V gene encodes CDR1 KGHSH and CDR2 LQKENI. CDR3 protein: CASSPTSTGAAHTDTQYF. In DNA, the CDR3 is TGTGCCAGCTCACCCACCTCGACAGGGGCTGCCCATACAGATACGCAGTATTTT.

This rearrangement joins TRBV21-1 to TRBJ1-2. TRBV21-1 is an annotated pseudogene. CDR3 size: 13 residues. Here the CDR3 reads CASTRSKYYGYTF. CDR3 DNA: TGTGCCAGCACGAGAAGTAAATACTATGGCTACACCTTC.

The V gene is TRBV4-1, the J gene TRBJ1-1; a possible D gene is TRBD1 (5 bases). There are 16 residues in the CDR3. Deletions cut 1 base from V and 0 bases from J, with 12 bases between. Germline V lookup: CDR1 MGHRA, CDR2 YSYEKL. The CDR3 loop reads CASSQVGGALNTEAFF. In nucleotides, the CDR3 is TGCGCCAGCAGCCAAGTAGGAGGGGCCCTGAACACTGAAGCTTTCTTT.

This clone was counted between two and nine times. The chain has TRBV6-6 and TRBJ1-3, with TRBD1 identical over 7 bases. The germline V gene encodes CDR1 MNHNY and CDR2 SVGAGI (reference sequence). The CDR3 totals 14 residues. Trimming cost V 6 bases and J 6 bases; bases outside gene matches: 8. CDR3 in DNA: TGTGCCAGCAGCAGACCGGGACAGATAAACACCATATATTTT. This translates into CASSRPGQINTIYF.